Listed here are 23 T cell receptor beta chains from one sample, sequenced in a study of T cells after somatic rescue of genetic block. Produced via immunoSEQ multiplex PCR; TCRdb's table is partial and in-frame only. Of 14,000 to 15,000 clones listed, approximately 75% are singletons. The sample was peripheral blood mononuclear cells (PBMCs). These receptors were collected from a boy younger than 18.

V and J are TRBV5-1 and TRBJ2-5; 7 bases align to TRBD1. This CDR3 spans 16 amino acids. J gave up 4 bases and V 0 bases, and 9 bases lay outside the gene matches. The germline V gene has CDR1 SGHRS and CDR2 YFSETQ. CDR3 in DNA: TGCGCCAGCAGCTTGGTGGCGACAGGGCGAGGAGAGACCCAGTACTTC. As protein: CASSLVATGRGETQYF.

The chain links TRBV6-5 to TRBJ1-1, with D perhaps matching TRBD1 (6 bases). The germline CDR1 and CDR2 sequences are MNHEY and SVGAGI. V was shortened by 4 bases and J by 1 base, with 10 bases between the two germline ends. The CDR3 has 14 amino acids. CDR3 DNA: TGTGCCAGCAGTTTTGGCAGGGGGAACACTGAAGCTTTCTTT. It specifies CASSFGRGNTEAFF.

The chain carries TRBV6-5 and TRBJ2-1, with 7 bases identical to TRBD1. Germline lookup yields CDR1 MNHEY and CDR2 SVGAGI. There are 15 residues in the CDR3. J lost 6 bases, V lost 0 bases, and 5 bases had no gene match. CDR3 in amino acids: CASSYSDRVGNEQFF. In nucleotides, the CDR3 is TGTGCCAGCAGTTACTCCGACAGGGTAGGCAATGAGCAGTTCTTC.

V and J are TRBV6-1 and TRBJ1-5, with D perhaps TRBD1 (6 bases). V was pared by 3 bases and J by 3 bases, with 12 bases between. The CDR3 contains 15 residues. CDR1 and CDR2 from the germline V gene are MNHNS and SASEGT. The CDR3 DNA is TGTGCCAGCAGTGAGGTGACAGGACTCAATCAGCCCCAGCATTTT. Its protein product is CASSEVTGLNQPQHF.

The V call is TRBV28, the J call TRBJ2-1; 7 bases agree with TRBD1. Trimming removed 6 bases from V and 4 bases from J; junction bases left unmatched: 9. CDR1 and CDR2 from the germline V gene are MDHEN and SYDVKM. This CDR3 comprises 15 residues. The CDR3 region is CASSQGQATYNEQFF. The CDR3 DNA follows: TGTGCCAGCAGCCAAGGACAGGCAACTTACAATGAGCAGTTCTTC.

The chain uses TRBV19 and TRBJ1-1; 9 bases line up with TRBD1. The ends lost 6 bases at V and 3 bases at J; junction bases unmatched: 5. The V gene's germline CDR1 is LNHDA and CDR2 SQIVND (reference sequence). This CDR3 region has 14 residues. The CDR3 protein is CASRPGTGYTEAFF. The DNA of the CDR3 is TGTGCCAGTAGGCCCGGGACAGGGTACACTGAAGCTTTCTTT. Looking up the rest from reference TRBV19 and TRBJ1-1 gives the full variable domain: DGGITQSPKYLFRKEGQNVTLSCEQNLNHDAMYWYRQDPGQGLRLIYYSQIVNDFQKGDIAEGYSVSREKKESFPLTVTSAQKNPTAFYLCASRPGTGYTEAFFGQGTRLTVV.

The table lists this clone with a count of one. The genes are TRBV27 and TRBJ2-3, with 13 bases aligning to TRBD2. CDR3 length: 16 residues. CDR1 and CDR2 (germline): MNHEY, SMNVEV (reference sequence). Germline trimming cut 5 bases from V and 4 bases from J; bases unmatched to any gene: 6. The CDR3 DNA follows: TGTGCCAGCAGTCAAGGGACTAGCGGGATCGCAGATACGCAGTATTTT. Translated, it gives CASSQGTSGIADTQYF.

The sample holds one count of this clone. V is TRBV18 and J is TRBJ2-3; no definite D call. The CDR3 is 17 residues long. Trimming removed 3 bases at V and 2 bases at J, with 18 bases between. In germline, CDR1 is KGHSH, CDR2 LQKENI. The CDR3 spells CASSPSRSASPTDTQYF. CDR3 bases: TGTGCCAGCTCACCTAGCCGGTCCGCCTCTCCCACAGATACGCAGTATTTT.

The rearrangement uses TRBV7-9 and TRBJ1-5; TRBD1 is a possible D gene (5 bases). Trimming took 5 bases from V and 4 from J, leaving 9 bases between them. The CDR3 consists of 13 residues. The germline gives CDR1 SEHNR, CDR2 FQNEAQ (reference sequence). CDR3 sequence: CASSGPGNQPQHF. CDR3 DNA sequence: TGTGCCAGCAGCGGCCCAGGGAATCAGCCCCAGCATTTT.

The gene calls are TRBV2 and TRBJ2-5; D is unclear. CDR1 SNHLY and CDR2 FYNNEI come from the germline V gene. CDR3 length: 10 residues. Trimming stripped 4 bases from V and 14 bases from J, with 11 bases between. The CDR3: CASSAQLLYF. CDR3 nucleotides: TGTGCCAGCAGTGCACAGCTGTTATACTTC.

The chain has TRBV11-3 and TRBJ2-3, with 7 bases lining up with TRBD2. Germline V lookup: CDR1 SGHNT, CDR2 YENEEA. This CDR3 contains 15 residues. Trimming removed 5 bases from V and 2 bases from J; junction bases left unmatched: 7. The DNA of the CDR3 is TGTGCCAGCAGCCTCCGAGCGGGGCCCACAGATACGCAGTATTTT. It specifies CASSLRAGPTDTQYF.

By sample fraction, this clone is medium-sized. This chain links TRBV10-3 with TRBJ2-7, with 9 bases fitting TRBD1. The germline V gene has CDR1 ENHRY and CDR2 SYGVKD. The CDR3 totals 14 residues. J gave up 3 bases and V 6 bases, and 6 bases lay outside the gene matches. CDR3 DNA: TGTGCCATCAGGCCGGGACAGGGAGGCTACGAGCAGTACTTC. Protein sequence: CAIRPGQGGYEQYF.

The chain couples TRBV7-9 to TRBJ2-7, with TRBD1 matching 8 bases. This CDR3 is built from 14 residues. Germline values: CDR1 SEHNR, CDR2 FQNEAQ (reference sequence). The V gene end was trimmed by 3 bases and the J gene end by 1 base; junction bases not matched to a gene: 2. The CDR3, as DNA: TGTGCCAGCAGCTTGGGGACAGGTTCCTACGAGCAGTACTTC. This codes for CASSLGTGSYEQYF.

This clone was detected only a few times. The chain joins TRBV2 to TRBJ2-2; 9 positions agree with TRBD1. Trimming at V came to 6 bases and at J to 5 bases, leaving 7 bases not matched to a gene. The CDR3 consists of 15 residues. Germline V gene sequence: CDR1 SNHLY, CDR2 FYNNEI. CDR3 bases: TGTGCCAGCAGCGCCGACAGGGGGAGGACCGGGGAGCTGTTTTTT. Residues: CASSADRGRTGELFF.

V usage is TRBV7-9 and J usage is TRBJ1-2; D might be TRBD1 (6 bases). The CDR3 is 16 amino acids. The ends were cut back, 7 bases at V and 1 base at J, with 19 bases in the middle. Germline CDR1 SEHNR, CDR2 FQNEAQ (reference sequence). The CDR3, as DNA: TGTGCCAGCACTCTATCTGGGACAACTAGTAACTATGGCTACACCTTC. Its translation is CASTLSGTTSNYGYTF.

V is TRBV30 and J is TRBJ1-3; D gene uncertain. The CDR3 contains 14 residues. CDR1 is GTSNPN, CDR2 SVGIG, per germline (reference sequence). V lost 5 bases, J lost 4 bases, and 15 bases lay in between. CDR3 DNA: TGTGCCTGGGGGAGGTTGGCGGGCGGAAACACCATATATTTT. Its protein product is CAWGRLAGGNTIYF.

The chain combines TRBV5-5 with TRBJ2-5; 8 bases map to TRBD1. The germline CDR1 and CDR2 sequences are SGHKS and YYEKEE (reference sequence). CDR3 length equals 17 residues. Germline trimming cut 4 bases from V and 2 bases from J; bases unmatched to any gene: 13. The chain's CDR3 is CASSGGRTGGRQETQYF. CDR3 in DNA: TGTGCCAGCAGCGGTGGGCGTACAGGGGGACGACAAGAGACCCAGTACTTC.

This clone appeared once. The chain combines TRBV6-6 with TRBJ2-7; the D gene is possibly TRBD1 (5 bases). The CDR3 is made up of 14 amino acids. Germline V lookup: CDR1 MNHNY, CDR2 SVGAGI (reference sequence). Trimming pared 0 bases from V and 5 bases from J, leaving 11 bases between. The CDR3 DNA follows: TGTGCCAGCAGTTACTCCGGACACCAGAACGAGCAGTACTTC. It is translated as CASSYSGHQNEQYF.

The chain joins TRBV7-9 to TRBJ1-5; maybe TRBD1 (6 bases). This CDR3 contains 13 residues. The ends were cut back, 5 bases at V and 4 bases at J, with 9 bases in the middle. Germline V CDR1 and CDR2: SEHNR, FQNEAQ (reference sequence). CDR3 coding DNA: TGTGCCAGCAGCGTCAGGGGTAATCAGCCCCAGCATTTT. It is translated as CASSVRGNQPQHF. Full variable domain (remainder filled in from reference TRBV7-9 and TRBJ1-5): DTGVSQNPRHKITKRGQNVTFRCDPISEHNRLYWYRQTLGQGPEFLTYFQNEAQLEKSRLLSDRFSAERPKGSFSTLEIQRTEQGDSAMYLCASSVRGNQPQHFGDGTRLSIL.

This clone showed up just a few times. V gene TRBV30 combines with J gene TRBJ2-4; 7 nucleotides line up with TRBD2. Germline V lookup: CDR1 GTSNPN, CDR2 SVGIG (reference sequence). The CDR3 length is 13 residues. V shed 4 bases and J 9 bases; nucleotides not matched to a gene: 9. The CDR3 sequence is CAWKREGPSIQYF. Written as DNA, the CDR3 is TGTGCCTGGAAGAGGGAGGGTCCTAGCATTCAGTACTTC.

The rearrangement links TRBV19 to TRBJ1-2, with a possible D match to TRBD1 (6 bases). The CDR3 length is 16 residues. Deletions cut 4 bases from V and 5 bases from J, with 20 bases between. Germline V gene lookup returns CDR1 LNHDA and CDR2 SQIVND (reference sequence). Written as DNA, the CDR3 is TGTGCCAGTAGTAGGGAGGCTCAGGGGCGGCGGTATGGCTACACCTTC. This translates into CASSREAQGRRYGYTF.

The count of this clone is one. The CDR3 sequence is CASSLEGATGNTIYF. The CDR3 nucleotides are TGCGCCAGCAGCTTGGAGGGGGCGACAGGAAACACCATATATTTT. This chain uses TRBV5-1 with TRBJ1-3, with 7 nucleotides matching TRBD1. With V trimmed by 0 bases and J by 4 bases, 4 bases remained unmatched. Germline V CDR1 and CDR2: SGHRS, YFSETQ. This CDR3 has 15 residues.

J is TRBJ1-6 and V is TRBV10-3, with 7 bases lining up with TRBD1. V shed 3 bases and J 6 bases; nucleotides not matched to a gene: 2. This CDR3 has 14 amino acids. CDR1 is ENHRY, CDR2 SYGVKD, per germline. CDR3 protein: CAISEGTANSPLHF. In DNA form, the CDR3 reads TGTGCCATCAGTGAAGGGACAGCTAATTCACCCCTCCACTTT.